This TCR beta chain came from a study of blood T cell repertoires in COVID-19. Original processing methods: Scientists estimated how many nucleated cells there were by amplifying reference gene primers. Here immunoSEQ multiplex PCR was the method, and the copy in TCRdb shows in-frame clones only, minus some. From that table come the V and J calls and clone size; the DNA was used to work out D and trimming. The table has about 99,000 clones, roughly 84% seen once; the top ten hold less than 2%. CDR1 and CDR2 from the germline V gene are SGHRS and YFSETQ. The CDR3 contains 14 residues. Trimming shortened V by 2 bases and J by 4 bases, and 12 bases separated the two germline ends. This clone occurred a few times.

This TCR was recovered from a man between 65 and 80 years old with active or convalescent COVID-19. The rearrangement joins TRBV5-1 to TRBJ1-2; D might be TRBD1 (6 bases). Sequenced input: peripheral blood. Here the CDR3 DNA reads TGCGCCAGCAGCTTCAACAGGGAGGGCTATGGCTACACCTTC. Its translation: CASSFNREGYGYTF.